Listed here are 13 T cell receptor beta chains from one sample, sequenced in a study of blood T cell repertoires in COVID-19. The method was immunoSEQ multiplex PCR; TCRdb's version includes in-frame clones alone and lacks a portion of them. The sample records 270,000 or so clones, 75% to 90% being singletons. Material for sequencing was peripheral blood. The receptors were gathered from a woman in her thirties or forties who had recovered from COVID-19.

As concerns this clone: This sample includes further DNA sequences coding for the same CDR3. The chain uses TRBV18 and TRBJ1-5; 8 bases match TRBD1. Trimming cost V 3 bases and J 2 bases; bases outside gene matches: 3. The CDR3 length is 15 residues. From germline, CDR1 is KGHSH and CDR2 LQKENI. The CDR3 loop reads CASSPGTGGNQPQHF. The DNA for the CDR3 is TGTGCCAGCTCACCCGGGACAGGCGGCAATCAGCCCCAGCATTTT.

V gene TRBV27 combines with J gene TRBJ1-5, with 7 bases identical to TRBD1. In germline, CDR1 is MNHEY, CDR2 SMNVEV (reference sequence). The CDR3 length is 15 residues. The trim removed 5 bases at V and 2 bases at J, leaving 6 bases unmatched. The CDR3 reads CASSLRQGGNQPQHF. The CDR3 coding sequence is TGTGCCAGCAGTCTCAGACAGGGCGGCAATCAGCCCCAGCATTTT.

The chain carries TRBV7-9 and TRBJ2-7, with TRBD2 as a possible D gene (6 bases). Trimming cost V 5 bases and J 3 bases, with 20 bases left between them. CDR1 is SEHNR, CDR2 FQNEAQ, per germline (reference sequence). This CDR3 has 16 amino acids. CDR3 residues: CASSRQLAIGNYEQYF. CDR3 nucleotide sequence: TGTGCCAGCAGCAGGCAACTAGCCATAGGGAACTACGAGCAGTACTTC.

This chain joins TRBV5-1 and TRBJ1-2, with 10 bases fitting TRBD1. The CDR3 consists of 14 residues. Germline V lookup: CDR1 SGHRS, CDR2 YFSETQ. Trimming at V came to 4 bases and at J to 4 bases, leaving 4 bases not matched to a gene. As DNA, the CDR3 is TGCGCCAGCAGCACCAGGACAGGGGGCTATGGCTACACCTTC. Amino acid sequence: CASSTRTGGYGYTF.

This clone was seen a handful of times. The gene calls are TRBV6-1 and TRBJ2-7, with D possibly matching TRBD2 (5 bases). Germline-derived CDR1 and CDR2 are MNHNS and SASEGT. This CDR3 is 16 amino acids long. V was pared by 1 base and J by 5 bases, with 18 bases between. CDR3 sequence: CASSEVGRRIPNEQYF. The CDR3 region has the DNA TGTGCCAGCAGTGAAGTGGGCAGGAGGATACCTAACGAGCAGTACTTC.

The CDR3, as DNA: TGCAGCGTGGGGGACGACAGGGGGTTCGAGCAGTACTTC. Translating it yields CSVGDDRGFEQYF. The chain is built from TRBV29-1 and TRBJ2-7; 9 positions agree with TRBD1. The CDR3 has 13 amino acids. V shed 6 bases and J 6 bases; nucleotides not matched to a gene: 9. Germline V CDR1 and CDR2: SQVTM, ANQGSEA.

The chain recombines TRBV19 with TRBJ2-2; the match to TRBD1 covers 8 bases. Germline V gene lookup returns CDR1 LNHDA and CDR2 SQIVND (reference sequence). The CDR3 runs to 15 residues. V trimming: 5 bases; J trimming: 0 bases; junction bases outside the gene matches: 2. The CDR3 spells CASSRTGSNTGELFF. The CDR3 DNA reads TGTGCCAGTAGTCGGACAGGGTCGAACACCGGGGAGCTGTTTTTT. Full variable domain (remainder filled in from reference TRBV19 and TRBJ2-2): DGGITQSPKYLFRKEGQNVTLSCEQNLNHDAMYWYRQDPGQGLRLIYYSQIVNDFQKGDIAEGYSVSREKKESFPLTVTSAQKNPTAFYLCASSRTGSNTGELFFGEGSRLTVL.

This clone occurred once. This rearrangement joins TRBV11-2 to TRBJ1-1, with 7 nucleotides matching TRBD1. The CDR3 is 13 residues long. The trim removed 4 bases at V and 3 bases at J, leaving 2 bases unmatched. In germline, CDR1 is SGHAT, CDR2 FQNNGV. The DNA of the CDR3 is TGTGCCAGCAGCTCAGACAGGGACACTGAAGCTTTCTTT. This gives the protein CASSSDRDTEAFF.

The J gene is TRBJ2-3, the V gene TRBV7-9; TRBD2 is a possible D gene (6 bases). The CDR3 is 13 residues long. V lost 1 base to trimming and J lost 7 bases, with 9 bases between them. Germline assignment: CDR1 SEHNR and CDR2 FQNEAQ (reference sequence). CDR3 protein: CASSLEGGNTQYF. CDR3 bases: TGTGCCAGCAGCTTAGAGGGAGGAAATACGCAGTATTTT.

The chain carries TRBV7-9 and TRBJ2-1; D perhaps matches TRBD2 (5 bases). This CDR3 has 15 residues. V gave up 2 bases and J gave up 4 bases, with 12 bases separating them. Germline V gives CDR1 SEHNR, CDR2 FQNEAQ (reference sequence). CDR3 protein: CASSLSEQRYNEQFF. CDR3 bases: TGTGCCAGCAGCTTATCAGAACAGCGGTACAATGAGCAGTTCTTC. Supplemented by reference TRBV7-9 and TRBJ2-1, the full variable domain reads DTGVSQNPRHKITKRGQNVTFRCDPISEHNRLYWYRQTLGQGPEFLTYFQNEAQLEKSRLLSDRFSAERPKGSFSTLEIQRTEQGDSAMYLCASSLSEQRYNEQFFGPGTRLTVL.

The count of this clone is one. The V gene is TRBV24-1, the J gene TRBJ2-3; the match to TRBD1 covers 7 bases. Trimming cost V 5 bases and J 3 bases; bases outside gene matches: 4. Germline V lookup: CDR1 KGHDR, CDR2 SFDVKD. The CDR3 covers 14 residues. CDR3 amino acids: CATSAGQITDTQYF. Here the CDR3 DNA reads TGTGCCACCAGTGCGGGACAGATAACAGATACGCAGTATTTT.

The rearrangement links TRBV19 to TRBJ2-4; 9 nucleotides match TRBD1. This CDR3 is built from 13 residues. V lost 5 bases to trimming and J lost 9 bases; unmatched junction nucleotides: 5. Germline CDR1 and CDR2: LNHDA and SQIVND (reference sequence). CDR3 amino acids: CASSEQGASIQYF. The CDR3 DNA reads TGTGCCAGTAGTGAACAGGGGGCAAGCATTCAGTACTTC.

The genes are TRBV5-3 and TRBJ2-2; 16 bases agree with TRBD2. TRBV5-3 is marked as an open reading frame, function uncertain. Germline trimming cut 4 bases from V and 4 bases from J; bases unmatched to any gene: 16. The CDR3 runs to 21 residues. DNA of the CDR3: TGTGCCAGAAGCACGGTACAGGGACCGGGACTAGCGGGAGGGATCACCGGGGAGCTGTTTTTT. As protein: CARSTVQGPGLAGGITGELFF.